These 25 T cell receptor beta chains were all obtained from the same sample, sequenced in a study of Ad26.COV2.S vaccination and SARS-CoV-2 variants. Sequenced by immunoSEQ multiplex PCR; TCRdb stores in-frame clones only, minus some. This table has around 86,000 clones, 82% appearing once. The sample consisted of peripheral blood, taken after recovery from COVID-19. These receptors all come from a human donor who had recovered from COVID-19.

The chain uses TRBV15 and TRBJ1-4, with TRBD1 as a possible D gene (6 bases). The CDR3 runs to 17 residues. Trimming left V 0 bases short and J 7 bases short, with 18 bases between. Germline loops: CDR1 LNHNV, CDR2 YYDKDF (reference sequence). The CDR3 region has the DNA TGTGCCACCAGCAGAGAGGCCGGGGGGCTAGTGGGTGAAAAACTGTTTTTT. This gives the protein CATSREAGGLVGEKLFF.

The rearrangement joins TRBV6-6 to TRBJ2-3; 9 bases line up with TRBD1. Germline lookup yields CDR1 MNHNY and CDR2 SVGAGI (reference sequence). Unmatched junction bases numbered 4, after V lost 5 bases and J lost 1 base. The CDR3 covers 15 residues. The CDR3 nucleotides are TGTGCCAGCAGTCAGACAGGGGGGGGCACAGATACGCAGTATTTT. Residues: CASSQTGGGTDTQYF.

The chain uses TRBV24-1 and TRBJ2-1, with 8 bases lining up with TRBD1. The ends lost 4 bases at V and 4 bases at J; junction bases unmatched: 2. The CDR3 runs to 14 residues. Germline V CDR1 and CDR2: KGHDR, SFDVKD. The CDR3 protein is CATSETGEYNEQFF. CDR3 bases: TGTGCCACCAGTGAGACAGGGGAGTACAATGAGCAGTTCTTC.

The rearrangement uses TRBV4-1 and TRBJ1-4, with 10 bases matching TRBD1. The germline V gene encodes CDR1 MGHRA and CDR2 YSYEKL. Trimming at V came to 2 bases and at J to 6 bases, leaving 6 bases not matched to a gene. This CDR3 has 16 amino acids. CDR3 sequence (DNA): TGCGCCAGCAGCCAAACGCGGGACAGGGGTGATGAAAAACTGTTTTTT. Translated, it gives CASSQTRDRGDEKLFF.

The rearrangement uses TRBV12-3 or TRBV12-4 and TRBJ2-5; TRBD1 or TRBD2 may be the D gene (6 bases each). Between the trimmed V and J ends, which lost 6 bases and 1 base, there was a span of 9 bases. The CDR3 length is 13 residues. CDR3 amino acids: CASRGGGQETQYF. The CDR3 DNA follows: TGTGCCAGCAGGGGGGGCGGCCAAGAGACCCAGTACTTC.

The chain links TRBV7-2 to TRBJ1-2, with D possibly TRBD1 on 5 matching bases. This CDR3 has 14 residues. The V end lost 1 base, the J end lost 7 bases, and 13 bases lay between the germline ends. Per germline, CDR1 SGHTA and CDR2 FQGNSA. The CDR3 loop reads CASSLDVRDGGYTF. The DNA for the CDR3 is TGTGCCAGCAGCTTAGATGTCAGGGATGGTGGCTACACCTTC.

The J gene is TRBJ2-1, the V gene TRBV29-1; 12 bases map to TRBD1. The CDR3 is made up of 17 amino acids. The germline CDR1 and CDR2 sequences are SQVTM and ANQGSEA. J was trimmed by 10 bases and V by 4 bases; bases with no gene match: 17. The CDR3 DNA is TGCAGCGTTGTAAAGTACGATTCCGGGACAGGGGGCGGGGAGCAGTTCTTC. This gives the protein CSVVKYDSGTGGGEQFF.

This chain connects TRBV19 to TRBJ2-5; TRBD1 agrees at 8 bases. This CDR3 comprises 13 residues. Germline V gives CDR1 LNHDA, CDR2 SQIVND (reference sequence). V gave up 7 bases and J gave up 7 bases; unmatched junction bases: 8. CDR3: CASNAGGERTQYF. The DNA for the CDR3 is TGTGCCAGTAACGCAGGGGGCGAAAGGACCCAGTACTTC. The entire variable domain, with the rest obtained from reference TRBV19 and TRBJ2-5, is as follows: DGGITQSPKYLFRKEGQNVTLSCEQNLNHDAMYWYRQDPGQGLRLIYYSQIVNDFQKGDIAEGYSVSREKKESFPLTVTSAQKNPTAFYLCASNAGGERTQYFGPGTRLLVL.

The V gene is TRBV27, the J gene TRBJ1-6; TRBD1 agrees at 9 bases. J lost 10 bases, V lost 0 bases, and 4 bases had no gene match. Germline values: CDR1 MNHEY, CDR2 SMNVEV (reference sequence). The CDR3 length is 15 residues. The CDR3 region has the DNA TGTGCCAGCAGTTTATCCTACAGGGGGCTCTCACCCCTCCACTTT. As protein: CASSLSYRGLSPLHF.

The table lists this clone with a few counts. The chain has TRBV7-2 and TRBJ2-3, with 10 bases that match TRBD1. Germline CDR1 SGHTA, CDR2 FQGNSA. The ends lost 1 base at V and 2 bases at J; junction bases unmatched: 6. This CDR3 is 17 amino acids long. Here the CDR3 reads CASSLGTGGSFTDTQYF. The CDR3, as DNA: TGTGCCAGCAGCTTAGGGACAGGGGGTTCCTTCACAGATACGCAGTATTTT.

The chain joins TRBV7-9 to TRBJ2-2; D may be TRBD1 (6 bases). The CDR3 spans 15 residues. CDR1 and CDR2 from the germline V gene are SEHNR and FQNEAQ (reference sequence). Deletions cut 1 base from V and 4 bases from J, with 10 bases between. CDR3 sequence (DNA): TGTGCCAGCAGCTTAGGACAGGAGCCCACCGGGGAGCTGTTTTTT. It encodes CASSLGQEPTGELFF.

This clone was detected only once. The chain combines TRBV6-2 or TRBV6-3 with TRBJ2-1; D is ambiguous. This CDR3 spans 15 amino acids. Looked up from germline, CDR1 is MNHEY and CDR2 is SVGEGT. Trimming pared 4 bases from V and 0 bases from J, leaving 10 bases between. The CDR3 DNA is TGTGCCAGCAGTTCCGAGTCGAGCTCCTACAATGAGCAGTTCTTC. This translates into CASSSESSSYNEQFF.

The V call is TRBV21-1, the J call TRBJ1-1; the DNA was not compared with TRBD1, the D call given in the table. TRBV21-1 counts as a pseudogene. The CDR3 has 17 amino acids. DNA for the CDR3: TGTGCCAGCAGGGACAGCTCGAAAAGCGCAGTGAACACTGAAGCTTTCTTT. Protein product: CASRDSSKSAVNTEAFF.

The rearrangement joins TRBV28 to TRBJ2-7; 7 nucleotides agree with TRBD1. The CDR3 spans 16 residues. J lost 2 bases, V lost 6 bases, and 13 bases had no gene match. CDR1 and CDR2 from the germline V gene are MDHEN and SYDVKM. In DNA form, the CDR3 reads TGTGCCAGCAGGCCCACGACAGGGAATCTTCCCTACGAGCAGTACTTC. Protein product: CASRPTTGNLPYEQYF.

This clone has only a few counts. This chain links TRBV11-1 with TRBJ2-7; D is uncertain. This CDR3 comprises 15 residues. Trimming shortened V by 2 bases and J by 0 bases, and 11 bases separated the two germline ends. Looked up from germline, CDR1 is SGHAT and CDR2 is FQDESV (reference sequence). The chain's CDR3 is CASSLSSSFSYEQYF. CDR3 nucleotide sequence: TGTGCCAGCAGCTTATCTAGTAGTTTCTCCTACGAGCAGTACTTC.

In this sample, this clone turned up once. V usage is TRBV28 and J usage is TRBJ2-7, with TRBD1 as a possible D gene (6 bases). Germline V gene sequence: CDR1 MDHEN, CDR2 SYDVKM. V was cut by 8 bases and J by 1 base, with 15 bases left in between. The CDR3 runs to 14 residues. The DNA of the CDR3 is TGTGCCAGCTTTGCGACAGGCGCTTCCTACGAGCAGTACTTC. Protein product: CASFATGASYEQYF. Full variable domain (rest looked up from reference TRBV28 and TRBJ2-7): DVKVTQSSRYLVKRTGEKVFLECVQDMDHENMFWYRQDPGLGLRLIYFSYDVKMKEKGDIPEGYSVSREKKERFSLILESASTNQTSMYLCASFATGASYEQYFGPGTRLTVT.

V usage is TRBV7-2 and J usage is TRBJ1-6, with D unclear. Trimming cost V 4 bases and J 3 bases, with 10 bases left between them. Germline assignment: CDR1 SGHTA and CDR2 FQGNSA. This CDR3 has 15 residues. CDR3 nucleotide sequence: TGTGCCAGCAGCTACCTATTAGGCTATAATTCACCCCTCCACTTT. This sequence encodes CASSYLLGYNSPLHF.

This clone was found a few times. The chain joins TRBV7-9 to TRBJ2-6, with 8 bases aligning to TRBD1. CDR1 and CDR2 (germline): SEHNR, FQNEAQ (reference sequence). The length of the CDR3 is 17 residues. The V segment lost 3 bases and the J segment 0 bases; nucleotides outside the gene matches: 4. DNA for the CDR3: TGTGCCAGCAGCTTCGGGACAGGCAGCTCTGGGGCCAACGTCCTGACTTTC. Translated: CASSFGTGSSGANVLTF.

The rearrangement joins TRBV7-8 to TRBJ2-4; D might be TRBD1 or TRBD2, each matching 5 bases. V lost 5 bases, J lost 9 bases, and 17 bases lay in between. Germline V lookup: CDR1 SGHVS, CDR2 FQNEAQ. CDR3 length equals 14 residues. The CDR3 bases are TGTGCCAGCAGCCTCGGGACCGATAACGGCATTCAGTACTTC. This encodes CASSLGTDNGIQYF.

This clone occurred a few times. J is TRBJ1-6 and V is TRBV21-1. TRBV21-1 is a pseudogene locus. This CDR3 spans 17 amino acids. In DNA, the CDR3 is TGTGCCAGCAGCAACGAGCTCTGGGACGGCTATAATTCACCCCTCCACTTT. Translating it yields CASSNELWDGYNSPLHF.

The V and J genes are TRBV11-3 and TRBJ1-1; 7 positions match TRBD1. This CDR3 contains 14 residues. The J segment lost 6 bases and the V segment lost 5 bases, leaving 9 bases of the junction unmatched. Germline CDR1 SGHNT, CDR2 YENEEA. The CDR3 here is CASSHPRGPAEAFF. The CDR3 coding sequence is TGTGCCAGCAGCCATCCTAGGGGGCCCGCTGAAGCTTTCTTT.

The CDR3 protein is CASSRGVMAEETQYF. The CDR3 DNA is TGTGCCAGCAGCCGCGGGGTCATGGCGGAAGAGACCCAGTACTTC. The chain links TRBV5-4 to TRBJ2-5, with a weak D call TRBD2 (6 bases). The CDR3 is made up of 15 amino acids. Germline CDR1 and CDR2: SGHNT and YYREEE (reference sequence). Between the trimmed V and J ends, which lost 4 bases and 3 bases, there was a span of 16 bases.

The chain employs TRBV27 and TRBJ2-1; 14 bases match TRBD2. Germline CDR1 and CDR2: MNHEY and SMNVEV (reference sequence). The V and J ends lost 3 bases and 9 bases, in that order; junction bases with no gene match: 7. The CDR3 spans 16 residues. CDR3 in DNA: TGTGCCAGCAGTTTCGGGACTAGCGGGAGTGTGAGTGAGCAGTTCTTC. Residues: CASSFGTSGSVSEQFF.

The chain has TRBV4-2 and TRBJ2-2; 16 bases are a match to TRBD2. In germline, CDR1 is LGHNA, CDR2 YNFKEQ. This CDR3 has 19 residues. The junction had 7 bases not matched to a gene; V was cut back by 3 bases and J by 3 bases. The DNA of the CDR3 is TGTGCCAGCAGCCAGGTGGGACTAGCGGGAGGGCCGGACACCGGGGAGCTGTTTTTT. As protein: CASSQVGLAGGPDTGELFF.

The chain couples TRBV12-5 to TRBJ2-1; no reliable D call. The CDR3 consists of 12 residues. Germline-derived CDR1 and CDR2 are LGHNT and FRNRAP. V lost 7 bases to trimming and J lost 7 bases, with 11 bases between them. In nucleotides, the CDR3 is TGTGCTAGTGATCACAACAAAAATGAGCAGTTCTTC. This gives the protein CASDHNKNEQFF.